This TCR beta chain is drawn from a study of OX40 agonist ivuxolimab in advanced cancers. Describing the broader study: Ivuxolimab was a fully human IgG2 agonistic monoclonal antibody targeting the costimulatory receptor OX40 (CD134). Prior anti-PD-1, anti-PD-L1 or anti-CTLA-4 therapy was permitted, and about 40% of dose-escalation patients had received checkpoint inhibitors. The paper covers the monotherapy dose-escalation part of the phase I ivuxolimab trial, which included N ≈ 54 patients. Peripheral TCRbeta sequencing was intended to test whether TCR sequence diversity was altered and clonal T-cell expansion was caused by ivuxolimab. Among the approximately 54 dose-escalation patients, some 19 had hepatocellular carcinoma, some 15 melanoma, 9 renal cell carcinoma and 9 head and neck cancer. A male proportion of 70% to 90% and a mean age of about 60 years, ranging from roughly 23 to 79, were recorded for the dose-escalation cohort. Intravenous ivuxolimab was administered to patients every 2 weeks at six dose levels: 0.01, 0.1, 0.3, 1.5, 3 and 10 mg/kg. Three dose-escalation patients achieved partial responses, one with hepatocellular carcinoma and two with cutaneous melanoma.

Overall results and qualifications from the work: Which antigens the clonally expanded peripheral T cells were specific for was not determined. After ivuxolimab, CD8+ T cells had more expanded clones than CD4+ T cells on average. At doses of 0.1 to 3.0 mg/kg, clonal expansion of both CD4+ and CD8+ T cells in blood was seen between baseline and week 6. Low levels of normalized T-cell clonal expansion were also seen in some patients who did not respond. In the 0.1-3.0 mg/kg groups, partial responders were among the patients with the lowest normalized peripheral clonal expansion, particularly in CD8+ T cells.

Of note for this clone: Its antigen specificity is not known. Base qualities are not at hand, and no much larger clone is one base apart.

To sequence the TCRbeta CDR3 region, genomic DNA was isolated from the sorted cells. The immunoSEQ Assay was used for sequencing of TCRbeta CDR3 regions. TCRdb obtained this table from immuneACCESS and retained in-frame rearrangements with V and J assigned. These tables miss some clones; where compared with another copy, unresolved V genes account for less than half of the shortfall, and the remainder is unexplained. The sample table shows more than 45,000 clones, and around 77% are seen once. The ten largest clones represent 2% of the sample. V is pruned by 6 bases and J by 3 bases, leaving 13 bases of the junction without a gene match. The germline V gene provides CDR1 SGHRS and CDR2 YFSETQ. Reading from cysteine to phenylalanine, the CDR3 counts 16 amino acids. The sequence is cut down to CDR3 DNA, 48 bases in frame from base 1. Patients with autoimmune disease history or receiving systemic immunosuppression were excluded from the trial. Peripheral blood for TCR sequencing was collected from all dose cohorts at baseline, on cycle 4 day 1, and on cycle 7 day 1. Samples were obtained from an open-label, multicenter, first-in-human phase I dose-escalation trial of ivuxolimab. The trial enrolled adults with locally advanced or metastatic head and neck squamous cell, hepatocellular, melanoma or renal cell carcinoma. Before TCR sequencing, CD4+ T cells and CD8+ T cells from peripheral blood were sorted into separate populations.

Source: CD4+ or CD8+ T cells sorted from blood, taken in a trial of the OX40 agonist ivuxolimab. The sequence came from an adult with an advanced solid tumor such as melanoma, head and neck, liver or kidney cancer. The rearranged chain carries TRBV5-1 and TRBJ2-3, with 7 middle bases fitting TRBD2. The nucleotide sequence reads TGCGCCAGCACCCTTGGGAGGGTTCGTATGACAGATACGCAGTATTTT. Its protein is CASTLGRVRMTDTQYF. The reference TRBV5-1 and TRBJ2-3 proteins fill in what lies around the CDR3, so the full variable domain reads KAGVTQTPRYLIKTRGQQVTLSCSPISGHRSVSWYQQTPGQGLQFLFEYFSETQRNKGNFPGRFSGRQFSNSRSEMNVSTLELGDSALYLCASTLGRVRMTDTQYFGPGTRLTVL.